This section outlines one T cell receptor beta chain sequence together with its context. This sample was taken from a study of radiotherapy plus CTLA-4 blockade in lung cancer. TCRdb keeps only in-frame clones here, not all; method: immunoSEQ multiplex PCR. The table includes about 97,000 clones, about four fifths detected once. The specimen comprised peripheral blood, sampled from a patient treated with radiotherapy plus ipilimumab. The clonotype originates from a human donor with non-small cell lung cancer who had a partial response to radiotherapy plus ipilimumab. Some clones in this sample may be carry-over from other donors' samples.

The CDR3 DNA follows: TGCGCCAGCAGCCCGAGAACTAGCGGGAGTAGGGAGACCCAGTACTTC. This sequence encodes CASSPRTSGSRETQYF. The rearrangement links TRBV5-1 to TRBJ2-5, with TRBD2 identical over 11 bases. V was pared by 4 bases and J by 5 bases, with 10 bases of the junction left unmatched. The CDR3 is 16 amino acids. Germline V gene data show CDR1 as SGHRS and CDR2 as YFSETQ.